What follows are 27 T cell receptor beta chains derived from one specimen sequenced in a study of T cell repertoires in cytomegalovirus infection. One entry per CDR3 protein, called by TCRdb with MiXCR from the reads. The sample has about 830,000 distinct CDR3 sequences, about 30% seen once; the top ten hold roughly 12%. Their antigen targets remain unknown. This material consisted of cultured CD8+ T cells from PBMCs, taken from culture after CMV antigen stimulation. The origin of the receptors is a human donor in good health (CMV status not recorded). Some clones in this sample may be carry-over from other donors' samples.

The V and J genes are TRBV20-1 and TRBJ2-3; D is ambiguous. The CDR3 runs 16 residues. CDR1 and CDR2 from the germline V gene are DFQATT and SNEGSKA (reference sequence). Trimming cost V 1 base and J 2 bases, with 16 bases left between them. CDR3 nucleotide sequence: TGCAGTGCTAGAGTCCCCCCCAACTCAACCACAGATACGCAGTATTTT. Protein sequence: CSARVPPNSTTDTQYF.

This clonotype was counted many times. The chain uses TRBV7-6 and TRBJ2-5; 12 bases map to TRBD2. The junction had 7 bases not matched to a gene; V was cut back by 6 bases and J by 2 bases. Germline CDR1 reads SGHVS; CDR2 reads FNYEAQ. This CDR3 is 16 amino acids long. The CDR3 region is CASRRTSGGLQETQYF. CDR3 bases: TGTGCCAGCAGGCGTACTAGCGGGGGGCTGCAAGAGACCCAGTACTTC.

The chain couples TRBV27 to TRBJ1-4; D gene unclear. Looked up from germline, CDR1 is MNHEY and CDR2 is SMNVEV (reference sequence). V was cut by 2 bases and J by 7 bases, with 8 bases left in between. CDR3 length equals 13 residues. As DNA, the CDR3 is TGTGCCAGCAGTTTACTGTCCGGTGAAAAACTGTTTTTT. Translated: CASSLLSGEKLFF.

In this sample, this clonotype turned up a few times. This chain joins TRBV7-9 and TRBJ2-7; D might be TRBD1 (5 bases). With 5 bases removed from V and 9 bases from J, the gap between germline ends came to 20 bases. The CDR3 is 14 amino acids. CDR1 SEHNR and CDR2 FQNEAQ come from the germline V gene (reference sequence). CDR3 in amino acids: CASSPPDSYESQYV. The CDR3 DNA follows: TGTGCCAGCAGCCCCCCAGACAGCTACGAGTCGCAGTACGTC.

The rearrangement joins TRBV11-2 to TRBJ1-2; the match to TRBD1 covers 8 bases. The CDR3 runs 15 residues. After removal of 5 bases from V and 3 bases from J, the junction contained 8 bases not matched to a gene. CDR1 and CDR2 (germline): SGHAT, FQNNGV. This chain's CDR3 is CASSARPGQDYGYTF. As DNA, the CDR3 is TGTGCCAGCAGCGCCCGTCCGGGACAGGACTATGGCTACACCTTC.

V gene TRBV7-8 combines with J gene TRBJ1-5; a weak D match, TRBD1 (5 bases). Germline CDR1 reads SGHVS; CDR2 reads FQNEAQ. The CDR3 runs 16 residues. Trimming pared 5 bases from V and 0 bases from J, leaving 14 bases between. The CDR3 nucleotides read TGTGCCAGCAGCCCAGTGGGGCGGAATAGCAATCAGCCCCAGCATTTT. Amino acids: CASSPVGRNSNQPQHF.

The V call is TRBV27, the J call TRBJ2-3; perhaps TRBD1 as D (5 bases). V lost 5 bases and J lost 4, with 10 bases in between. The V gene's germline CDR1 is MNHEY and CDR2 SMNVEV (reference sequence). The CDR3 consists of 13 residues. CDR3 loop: CASSTRQPDTQYF. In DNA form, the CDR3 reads TGTGCCAGCAGTACCCGACAGCCAGATACGCAGTATTTT.

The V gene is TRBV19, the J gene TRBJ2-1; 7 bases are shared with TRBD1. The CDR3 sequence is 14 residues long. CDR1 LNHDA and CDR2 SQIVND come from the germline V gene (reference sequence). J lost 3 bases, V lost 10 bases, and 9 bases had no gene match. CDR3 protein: CATSHRGDYNEQFF. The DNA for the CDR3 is TGTGCCACCTCTCACAGGGGCGACTACAATGAGCAGTTCTTC.

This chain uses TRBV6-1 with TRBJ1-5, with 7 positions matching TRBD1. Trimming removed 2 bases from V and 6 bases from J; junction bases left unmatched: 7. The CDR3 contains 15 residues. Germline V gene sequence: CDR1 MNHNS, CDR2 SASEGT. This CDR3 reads CASSELTGMSQPQHF. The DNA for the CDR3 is TGTGCCAGCAGTGAACTGACAGGGATGAGTCAGCCCCAGCATTTT.

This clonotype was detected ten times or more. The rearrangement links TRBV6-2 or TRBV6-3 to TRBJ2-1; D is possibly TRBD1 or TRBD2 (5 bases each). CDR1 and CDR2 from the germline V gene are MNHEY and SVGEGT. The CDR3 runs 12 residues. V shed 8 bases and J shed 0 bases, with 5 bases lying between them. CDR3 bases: TGTGCCAGCGGGGGCTCCTACAATGAGCAGTTCTTC. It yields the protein CASGGSYNEQFF.

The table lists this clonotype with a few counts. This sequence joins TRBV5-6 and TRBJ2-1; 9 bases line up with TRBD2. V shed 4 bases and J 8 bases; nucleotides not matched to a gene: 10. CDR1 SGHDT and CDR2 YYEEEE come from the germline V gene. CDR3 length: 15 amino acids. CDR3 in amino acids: CASSLRLAVPDEQFF. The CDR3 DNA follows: TGTGCCAGCAGCCTTCGACTAGCGGTTCCAGATGAGCAGTTCTTC.

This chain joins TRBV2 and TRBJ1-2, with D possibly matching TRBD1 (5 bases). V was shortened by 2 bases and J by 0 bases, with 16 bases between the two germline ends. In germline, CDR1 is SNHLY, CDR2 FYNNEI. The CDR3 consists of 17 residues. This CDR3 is CASSEIGSRASNYGYTF. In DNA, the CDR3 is TGTGCCAGCAGTGAAATTGGTTCCAGGGCGTCTAACTATGGCTACACCTTC.

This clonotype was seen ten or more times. As DNA, the CDR3 is TGTGCCAGCAGCTTAGCGCGGGGACAGGCTGTGGGCGAGCAGTACGTC. As protein: CASSLARGQAVGEQYV. The gene calls are TRBV7-8 and TRBJ2-7; 8 bases fit TRBD1. The CDR3 contains 16 residues. The germline gives CDR1 SGHVS, CDR2 FQNEAQ. V trimming: 0 bases; J trimming: 6 bases; junction bases outside the gene matches: 10.

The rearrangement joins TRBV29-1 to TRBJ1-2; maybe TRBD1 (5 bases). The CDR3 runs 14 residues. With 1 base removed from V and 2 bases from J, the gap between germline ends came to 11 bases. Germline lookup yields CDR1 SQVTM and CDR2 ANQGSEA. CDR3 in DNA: TGCAGCGTTGAAGGAGACAGTTGGAACTATGGCTACACCTTC. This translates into CSVEGDSWNYGYTF.

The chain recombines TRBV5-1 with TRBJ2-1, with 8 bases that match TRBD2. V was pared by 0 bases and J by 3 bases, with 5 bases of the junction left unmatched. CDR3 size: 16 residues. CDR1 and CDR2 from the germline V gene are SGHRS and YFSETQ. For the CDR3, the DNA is TGCGCCAGCAGCTTGGCCCCAGCGGGGGACTACAATGAGCAGTTCTTC. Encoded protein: CASSLAPAGDYNEQFF.

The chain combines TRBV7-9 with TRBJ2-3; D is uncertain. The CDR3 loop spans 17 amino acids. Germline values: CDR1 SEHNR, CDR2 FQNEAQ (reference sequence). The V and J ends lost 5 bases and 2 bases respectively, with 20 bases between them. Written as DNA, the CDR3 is TGTGCCAGCAGCGTGGGCGATTATGTTGACCCCACAGATACGCAGTATTTT. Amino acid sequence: CASSVGDYVDPTDTQYF.

The CDR3 nucleotides are TGTGCCAGCAGCGCCCATGCACAGGGAGGGGACGAGCAGTACTTC. It yields the protein CASSAHAQGGDEQYF. V and J are TRBV7-9 and TRBJ2-7, with D possibly being TRBD2 (7 bases). Germline V gene data show CDR1 as SEHNR and CDR2 as FQNEAQ (reference sequence). The CDR3 is made up of 15 amino acids. V lost 5 bases, J lost 5 bases, and 19 bases lay in between.

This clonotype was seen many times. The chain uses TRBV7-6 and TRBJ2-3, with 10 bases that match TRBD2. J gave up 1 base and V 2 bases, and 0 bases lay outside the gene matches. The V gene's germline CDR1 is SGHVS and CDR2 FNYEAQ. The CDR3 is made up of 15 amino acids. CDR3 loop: CASSLLAGGTDTQYF. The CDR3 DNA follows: TGTGCCAGCAGCTTACTAGCGGGGGGCACAGATACGCAGTATTTT.

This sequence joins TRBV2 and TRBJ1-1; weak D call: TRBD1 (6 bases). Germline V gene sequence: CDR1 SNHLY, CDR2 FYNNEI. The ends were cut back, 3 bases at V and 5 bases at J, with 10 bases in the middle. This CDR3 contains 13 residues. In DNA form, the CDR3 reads TGTGCCAGCAGTGACTGGACAGATACTGAAGCTTTCTTT. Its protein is CASSDWTDTEAFF.

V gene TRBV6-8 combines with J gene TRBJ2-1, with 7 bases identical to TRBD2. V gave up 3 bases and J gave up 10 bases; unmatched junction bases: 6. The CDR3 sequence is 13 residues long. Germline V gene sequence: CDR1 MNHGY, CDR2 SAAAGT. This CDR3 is CASSYRLAEEQFF. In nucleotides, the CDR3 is TGTGCCAGCAGTTATCGGCTAGCGGAGGAGCAGTTCTTC.

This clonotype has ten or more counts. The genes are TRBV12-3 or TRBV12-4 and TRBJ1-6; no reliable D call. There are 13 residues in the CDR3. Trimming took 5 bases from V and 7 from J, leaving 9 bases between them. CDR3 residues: CASSPTRNSPLHF. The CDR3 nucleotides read TGTGCCAGCAGTCCCACGAGAAATTCACCCCTCCACTTT.

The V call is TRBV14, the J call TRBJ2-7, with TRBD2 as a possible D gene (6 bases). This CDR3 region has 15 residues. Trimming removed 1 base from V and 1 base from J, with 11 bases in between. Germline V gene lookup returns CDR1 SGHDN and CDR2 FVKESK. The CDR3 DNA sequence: TGTGCCAGCAGCCAAGGTCTTGGGGGGTCCTACGAGCAGTACTTC. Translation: CASSQGLGGSYEQYF.

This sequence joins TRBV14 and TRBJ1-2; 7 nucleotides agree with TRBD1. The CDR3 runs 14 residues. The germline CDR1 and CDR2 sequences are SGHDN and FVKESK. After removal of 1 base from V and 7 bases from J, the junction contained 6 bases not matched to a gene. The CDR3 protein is CASSQGTGPRGYTF. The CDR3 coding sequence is TGTGCCAGCAGCCAAGGGACAGGTCCCCGTGGCTACACCTTC.

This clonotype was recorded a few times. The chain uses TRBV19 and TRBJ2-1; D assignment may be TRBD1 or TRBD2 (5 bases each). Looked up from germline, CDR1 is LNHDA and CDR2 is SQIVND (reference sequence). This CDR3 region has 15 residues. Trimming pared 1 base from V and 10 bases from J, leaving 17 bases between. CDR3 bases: TGTGCCAGTAGTATAGGTTGGGGCCAGAGGGTCGAGCAGTTCTTC. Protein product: CASSIGWGQRVEQFF.

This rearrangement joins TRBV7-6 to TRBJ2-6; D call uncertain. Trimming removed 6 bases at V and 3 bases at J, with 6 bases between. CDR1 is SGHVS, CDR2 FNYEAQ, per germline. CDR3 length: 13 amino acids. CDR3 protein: CASRGNGANVLTF. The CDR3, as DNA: TGTGCCAGCAGGGGGAATGGGGCCAACGTCCTGACTTTC.

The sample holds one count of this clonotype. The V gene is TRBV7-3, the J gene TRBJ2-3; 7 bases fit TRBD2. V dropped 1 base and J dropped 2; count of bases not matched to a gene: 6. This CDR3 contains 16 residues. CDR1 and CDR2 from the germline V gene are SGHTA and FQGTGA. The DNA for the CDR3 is TGTGCCAGCAGCTTAAATCGGCGGGGGATCACAGATACGCAGTATTTT. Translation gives CASSLNRRGITDTQYF.

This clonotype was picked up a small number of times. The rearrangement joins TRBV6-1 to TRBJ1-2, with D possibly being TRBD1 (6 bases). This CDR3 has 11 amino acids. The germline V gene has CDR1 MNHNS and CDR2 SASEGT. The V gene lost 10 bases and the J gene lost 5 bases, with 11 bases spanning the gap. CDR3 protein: CATLTGYGYTF. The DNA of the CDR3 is TGTGCCACCTTGACAGGTTATGGCTACACCTTC.